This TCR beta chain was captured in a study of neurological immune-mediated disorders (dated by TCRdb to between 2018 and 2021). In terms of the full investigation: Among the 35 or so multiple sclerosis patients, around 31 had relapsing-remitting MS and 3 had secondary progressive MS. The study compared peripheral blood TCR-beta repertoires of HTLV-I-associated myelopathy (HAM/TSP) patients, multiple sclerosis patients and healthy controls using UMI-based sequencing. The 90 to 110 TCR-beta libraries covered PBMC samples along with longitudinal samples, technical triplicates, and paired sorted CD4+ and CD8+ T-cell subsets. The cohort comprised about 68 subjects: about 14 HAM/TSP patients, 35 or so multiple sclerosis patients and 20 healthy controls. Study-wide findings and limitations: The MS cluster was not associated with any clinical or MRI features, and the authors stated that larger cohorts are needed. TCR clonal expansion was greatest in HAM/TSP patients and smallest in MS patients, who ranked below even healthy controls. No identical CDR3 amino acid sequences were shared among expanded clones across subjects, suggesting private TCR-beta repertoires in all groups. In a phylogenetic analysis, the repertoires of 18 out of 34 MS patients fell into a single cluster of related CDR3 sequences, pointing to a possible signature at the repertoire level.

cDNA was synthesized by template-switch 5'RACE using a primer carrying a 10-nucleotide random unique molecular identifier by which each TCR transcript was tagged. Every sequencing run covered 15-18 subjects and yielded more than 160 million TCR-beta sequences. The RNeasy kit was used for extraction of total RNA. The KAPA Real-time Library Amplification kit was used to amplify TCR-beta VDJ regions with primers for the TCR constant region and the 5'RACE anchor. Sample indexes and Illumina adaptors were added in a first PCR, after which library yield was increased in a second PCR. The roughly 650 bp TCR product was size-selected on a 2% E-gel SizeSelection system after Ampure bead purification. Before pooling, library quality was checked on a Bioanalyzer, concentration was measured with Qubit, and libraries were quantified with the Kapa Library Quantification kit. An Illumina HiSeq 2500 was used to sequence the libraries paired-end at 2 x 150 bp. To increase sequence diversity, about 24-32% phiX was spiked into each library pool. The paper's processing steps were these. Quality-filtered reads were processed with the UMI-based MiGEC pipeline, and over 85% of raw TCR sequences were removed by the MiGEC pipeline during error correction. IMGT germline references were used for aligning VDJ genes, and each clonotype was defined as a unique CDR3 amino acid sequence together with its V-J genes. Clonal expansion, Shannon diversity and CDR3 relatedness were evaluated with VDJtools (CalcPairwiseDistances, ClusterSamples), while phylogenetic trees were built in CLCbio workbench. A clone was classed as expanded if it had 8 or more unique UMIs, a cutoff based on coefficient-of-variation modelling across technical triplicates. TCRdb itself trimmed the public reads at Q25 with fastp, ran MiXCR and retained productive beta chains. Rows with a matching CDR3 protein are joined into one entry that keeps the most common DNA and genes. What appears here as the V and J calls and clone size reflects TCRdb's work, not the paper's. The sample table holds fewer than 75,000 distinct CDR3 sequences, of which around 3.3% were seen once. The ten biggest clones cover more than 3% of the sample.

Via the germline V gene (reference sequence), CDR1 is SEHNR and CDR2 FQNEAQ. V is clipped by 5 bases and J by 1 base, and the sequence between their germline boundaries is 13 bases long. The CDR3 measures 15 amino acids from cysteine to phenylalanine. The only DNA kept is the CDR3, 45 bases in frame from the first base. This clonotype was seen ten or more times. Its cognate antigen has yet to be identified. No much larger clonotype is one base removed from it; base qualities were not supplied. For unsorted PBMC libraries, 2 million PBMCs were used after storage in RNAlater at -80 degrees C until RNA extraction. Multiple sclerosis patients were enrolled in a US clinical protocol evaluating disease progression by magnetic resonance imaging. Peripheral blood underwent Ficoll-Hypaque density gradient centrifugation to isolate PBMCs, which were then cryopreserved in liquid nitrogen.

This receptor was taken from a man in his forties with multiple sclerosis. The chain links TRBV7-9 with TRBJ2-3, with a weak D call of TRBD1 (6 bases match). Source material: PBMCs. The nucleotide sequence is TGTGCCAGCAGCCCAGGGGTCGGAGGCACAGATACGCAGTATTTT. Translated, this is CASSPGVGGTDTQYF.